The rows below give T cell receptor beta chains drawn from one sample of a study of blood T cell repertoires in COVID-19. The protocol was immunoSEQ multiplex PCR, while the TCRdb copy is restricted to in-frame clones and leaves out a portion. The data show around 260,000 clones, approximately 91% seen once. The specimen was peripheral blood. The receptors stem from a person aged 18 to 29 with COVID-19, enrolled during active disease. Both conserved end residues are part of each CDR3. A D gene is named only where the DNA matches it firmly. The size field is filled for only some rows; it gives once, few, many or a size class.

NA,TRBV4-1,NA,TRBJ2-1,CASSPAGVGGEQFF,TGCGCCAGCAGCCCCGCCGGGGTCGGGGGTGAGCAGTTCTTC
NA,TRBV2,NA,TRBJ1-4,CASSDGTPTTNEKLFF,TGTGCCAGCAGTGACGGGACACCTACAACTAATGAAAAACTGTTTTTT
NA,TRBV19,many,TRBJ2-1,CASSIEGRRRNEQFF,TGTGCCAGTAGTATAGAGGGCAGGCGACGCAATGAGCAGTTCTTC
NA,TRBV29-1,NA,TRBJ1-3,CSGQGADSGNTIYF,TGCAGCGGGCAAGGGGCAGACTCTGGAAACACCATATATTTT
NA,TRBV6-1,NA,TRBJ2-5,CASSGGGWGTSSYSGETQYF,TGTGCCAGCAGTGGGGGTGGTTGGGGCACCTCATCATACTCGGGTGAGACCCAGTACTTC
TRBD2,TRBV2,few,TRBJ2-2,CASSEGTSGIGAGELFF,TGTGCCAGCAGTGAGGGGACTAGCGGGATCGGGGCCGGGGAGCTGTTTTTT
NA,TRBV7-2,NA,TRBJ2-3,CASSLFGGEDTQYF,TGTGCCAGCAGCTTATTCGGAGGTGAAGATACGCAGTATTTT
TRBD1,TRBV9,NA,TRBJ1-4,CASSVAPQGVGEKLFF,TGTGCCAGCAGCGTAGCGCCGCAGGGGGTAGGTGAAAAACTGTTTTTT
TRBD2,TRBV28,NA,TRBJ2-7,CASSFTSGTYEQYF,TGTGCCAGCAGTTTCACTAGCGGAACCTACGAGCAGTACTTC
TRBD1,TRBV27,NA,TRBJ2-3,CASSPRQGQGYF,TGTGCCAGCAGTCCCAGACAGGGGCAAGGGTATTTT
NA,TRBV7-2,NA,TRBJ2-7,CASSLARDNEQYF,TGTGCCAGCAGCTTAGCTAGGGACAACGAGCAGTACTTC
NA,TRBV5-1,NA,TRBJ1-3,CASSLDTGAGNTIYF,TGCGCCAGCAGCTTGGATACGGGTGCGGGAAACACCATATATTTT
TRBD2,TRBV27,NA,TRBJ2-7,CASGSGTSVYEQYF,TGTGCCAGCGGATCCGGGACTAGCGTCTACGAGCAGTACTTC
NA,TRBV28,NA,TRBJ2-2,CASSLGGSPDTGELFF,TGTGCCAGCAGTTTAGGAGGGAGTCCCGACACCGGGGAGCTGTTTTTT
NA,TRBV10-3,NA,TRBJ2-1,CATLDSKEYNEQFF,TGTGCCACCTTGGACTCCAAGGAGTACAATGAGCAGTTCTTC
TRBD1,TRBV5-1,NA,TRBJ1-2,CASSLVHRGDGYTF,TGCGCCAGCAGCTTGGTTCACAGGGGTGATGGCTACACCTTC
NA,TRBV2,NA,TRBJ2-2,CASSTTGSGELFF,TGTGCCAGCAGTACCACAGGGTCCGGGGAGCTGTTTTTT
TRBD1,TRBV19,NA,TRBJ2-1,CASSSGTGVSYNEQFF,TGTGCCAGTAGTTCGGGGACAGGGGTGTCCTACAATGAGCAGTTCTTC
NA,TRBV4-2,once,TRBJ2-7,CASSQVSKNYEQYF,TGTGCCAGCAGCCAAGTCTCTAAGAACTACGAGCAGTACTTC
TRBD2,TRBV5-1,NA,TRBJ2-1,CASSLFGWGQGGLAGATNEQFF,TGCGCCAGCAGCTTGTTCGGGTGGGGACAGGGAGGACTAGCGGGAGCTACAAATGAGCAGTTCTTC
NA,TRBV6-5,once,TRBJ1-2,CASAPGNYGYTF,TGTGCCAGCGCGCCCGGGAACTATGGCTACACCTTC
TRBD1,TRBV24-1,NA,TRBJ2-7,CATSDTGTVGEQYF,TGTGCCACCAGTGACACCGGGACAGTGGGCGAGCAGTACTTC
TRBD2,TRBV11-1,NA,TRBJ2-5,CASSPGSGRGQETQYF,TGTGCCAGCAGCCCGGGTAGCGGGAGAGGACAAGAGACCCAGTACTTC
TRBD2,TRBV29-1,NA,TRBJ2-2,CSVTSGRENTGELFF,TGCAGCGTGACTAGCGGGAGAGAGAACACCGGGGAGCTGTTTTTT
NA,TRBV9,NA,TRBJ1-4,CASSEGISATNEKLFF,TGTGCCAGCAGCGAGGGGATATCGGCAACTAATGAAAAACTGTTTTTT
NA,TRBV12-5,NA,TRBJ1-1,CASGPDLGGTEAFF,TGTGCTAGTGGCCCGGACCTGGGAGGGACTGAAGCTTTCTTT
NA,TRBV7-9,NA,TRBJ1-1,CASSLDGQSTEAFF,TGTGCCAGCAGCTTAGACGGACAGAGCACTGAAGCTTTCTTT
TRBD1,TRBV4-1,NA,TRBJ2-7,CASSQAGDRGYEQYF,TGCGCCAGCAGCCAAGCCGGGGACAGGGGCTACGAGCAGTACTTC
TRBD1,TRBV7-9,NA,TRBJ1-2,CASSPTLDREDYGYTF,TGTGCCAGCAGCCCCACCCTGGACAGGGAGGACTATGGCTACACCTTC
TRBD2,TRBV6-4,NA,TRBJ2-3,CASSETAGGTDTQYF,TGTGCCAGCAGTGAGACAGCGGGAGGGACAGATACGCAGTATTTT
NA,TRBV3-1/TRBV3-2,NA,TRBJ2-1,CASSQDGLPPTYNEQFF,TGTGCCAGCAGCCAAGATGGGCTCCCCCCAACGTACAATGAGCAGTTCTTC
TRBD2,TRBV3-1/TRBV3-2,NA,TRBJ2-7,CASSQDVGGKSSYEQYF,TGTGCCAGCAGCCAAGATGTGGGGGGGAAGAGCTCCTACGAGCAGTACTTC
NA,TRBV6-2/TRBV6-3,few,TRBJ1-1,CASSSRTVWDTEAFF,TGTGCCAGCAGTTCCAGGACAGTTTGGGACACTGAAGCTTTCTTT
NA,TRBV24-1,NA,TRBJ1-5,CATSDAGGGNQPQHF,TGTGCCACCAGTGACGCGGGGGGAGGCAATCAGCCCCAGCATTTT
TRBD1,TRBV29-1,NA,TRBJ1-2,CSVEDRSGGHNGYTF,TGCAGCGTTGAAGATCGTTCAGGGGGTCATAATGGCTACACCTTC
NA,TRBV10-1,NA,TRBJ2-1,CASSAGGFSYNEQFF,TGCGCCAGCAGTGCGGGCGGGTTCTCCTACAATGAGCAGTTCTTC
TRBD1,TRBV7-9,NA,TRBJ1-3,CASSLGDRGSGNTIYF,TGTGCCAGCAGCTTAGGCGACAGGGGCTCTGGAAACACCATATATTTT
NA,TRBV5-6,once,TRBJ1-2,CASSLSDSNYGYTF,TGTGCCAGCAGCTTATCAGACTCTAACTATGGCTACACCTTC
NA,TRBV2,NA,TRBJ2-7,CASSSNQGTYEQYF,TGTGCCAGCAGCTCAAATCAGGGGACCTACGAGCAGTACTTC
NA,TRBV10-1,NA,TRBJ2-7,CASSDAFGTLPYEQYF,TGCGCCAGCAGTGATGCTTTTGGGACACTTCCCTACGAGCAGTACTTC
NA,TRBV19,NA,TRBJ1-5,CASPGGRLGGNQPQHF,TGTGCCAGCCCCGGGGGGCGGTTAGGGGGCAATCAGCCCCAGCATTTT
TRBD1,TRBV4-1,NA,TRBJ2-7,CASSQGLLRDRAHEQYF,TGCGCCAGCAGCCAAGGCCTACTCCGGGACAGGGCCCACGAGCAGTACTTC
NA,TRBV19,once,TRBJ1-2,CASTVAGGYTF,TGTGCCAGTACCGTCGCAGGTGGCTACACCTTC
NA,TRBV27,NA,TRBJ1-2,CASSAQVNYGYTF,TGTGCCAGCAGTGCACAGGTTAACTATGGCTACACCTTC
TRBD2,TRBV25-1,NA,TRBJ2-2,CASSVGTSGTPNTGELFF,TGTGCCAGCAGCGTAGGGACTAGCGGGACTCCGAACACCGGGGAGCTGTTTTTT
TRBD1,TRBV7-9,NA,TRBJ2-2,CASMREDRGSDTGELFF,TGTGCCAGCATGAGGGAGGACAGGGGAAGCGACACCGGGGAGCTGTTTTTT
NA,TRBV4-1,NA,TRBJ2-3,CASSQDEPDTQYF,TGCGCCAGCAGCCAAGATGAGCCAGATACGCAGTATTTT
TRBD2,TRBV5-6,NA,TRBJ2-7,CASSLRERRFYEQYF,TGTGCCAGCAGTTTGCGGGAGAGGAGGTTTTACGAGCAGTACTTC
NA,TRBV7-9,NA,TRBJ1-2,CASSLGSQGYGYTF,TGTGCCAGCAGCTTAGGTTCACAGGGTTATGGCTACACCTTC
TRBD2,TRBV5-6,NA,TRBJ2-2,CASSPPREFNTGELFF,TGTGCCAGCTCCCCCCCGCGGGAGTTTAACACCGGGGAGCTGTTTTTT
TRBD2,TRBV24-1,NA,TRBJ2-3,CATSVAGTRATDTQYF,TGTGCCACCAGTGTCGCCGGGACTAGGGCCACAGATACGCAGTATTTT
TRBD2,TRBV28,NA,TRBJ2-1,CASRTGLAGREQFF,TGTGCCAGCAGGACTGGACTAGCGGGAAGGGAGCAGTTCTTC
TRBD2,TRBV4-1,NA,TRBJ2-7,CASSQEGLAGYEQYF,TGCGCCAGCAGCCAAGAGGGACTAGCAGGTTACGAGCAGTACTTC